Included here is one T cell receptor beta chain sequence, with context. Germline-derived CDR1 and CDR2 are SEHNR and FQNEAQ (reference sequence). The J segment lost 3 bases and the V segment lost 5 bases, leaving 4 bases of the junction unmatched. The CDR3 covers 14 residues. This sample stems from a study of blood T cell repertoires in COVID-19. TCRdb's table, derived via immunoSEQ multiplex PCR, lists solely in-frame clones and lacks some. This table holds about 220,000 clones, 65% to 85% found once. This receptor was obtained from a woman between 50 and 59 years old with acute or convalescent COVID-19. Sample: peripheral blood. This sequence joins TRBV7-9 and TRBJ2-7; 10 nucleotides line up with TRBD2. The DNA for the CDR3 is TGTGCCAGCAGCCCGTCTAGCGGGAGCTACGAGCAGTACTTC. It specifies CASSPSSGSYEQYF.